The rows below give T cell receptor beta chains drawn from one sample of a study of technical replicates of blood from several donors. Sequencing was performed with immunoSEQ multiplex PCR; in TCRdb, only in-frame clones are kept and a portion is missing. The sample includes approximately 94,000 clones, around 96% of them seen just once. The sample taken for sequencing was T cells isolated from PBMCs. These receptor sequences come from a human donor in good health. Both conserved end residues are part of each CDR3. A D gene is named only where the DNA matches it firmly. Clone size appears in some rows only: once, few, many, or a class for an expanded clone.

clone_size,v_call,j_call,d_call,cdr3_aa,cdr3_nt
once,TRBV9,TRBJ2-3,TRBD2,CASSVGLAGGLVYGTDTQYF,TGTGCCAGCAGCGTAGGGCTAGCGGGAGGGTTGGTGTACGGCACAGATACGCAGTATTTT
NA,TRBV4-1,TRBJ2-3,TRBD2,CASSLSLAGMPDTQYF,TGCGCCAGCAGCCTATCACTAGCGGGAATGCCAGATACGCAGTATTTT
NA,TRBV5-4,TRBJ2-1,NA,CASSLGSGVYNEQFF,TGTGCCAGCAGCTTGGGATCGGGGGTATACAATGAGCAGTTCTTC
NA,TRBV7-9,TRBJ2-1,TRBD2,CASSGIGGSGSEYNEQFF,TGTGCCAGCAGCGGGATTGGTGGTAGCGGGAGTGAATACAATGAGCAGTTCTTC
NA,TRBV5-4,TRBJ2-3,TRBD2,CASSLEKAGVTSTDTQYF,TGTGCCAGCAGCTTGGAGAAAGCGGGGGTGACTAGCACAGATACGCAGTATTTT
NA,TRBV14,TRBJ2-7,NA,CASSHRILYGEQYF,TGTGCCAGCAGCCATCGAATCCTCTACGGCGAGCAGTACTTC
NA,TRBV10-3,TRBJ1-1,NA,CAISDKGGASEAFF,TGTGCCATCAGTGATAAGGGAGGGGCCAGTGAAGCTTTCTTT
NA,TRBV27,TRBJ2-7,NA,CASSFHRSNEQYF,TGTGCCAGCAGTTTTCACAGGTCCAACGAGCAGTACTTC
once,TRBV7-9,TRBJ2-1,NA,CASSLGTSTYNEQFF,TGTGCCAGCAGCTTAGGGACTTCCACCTACAATGAGCAGTTCTTC
NA,TRBV5-1,TRBJ1-2,TRBD1,CASSLDRESGYTF,TGCGCCAGCAGCCTGGACAGGGAGAGTGGCTACACCTTC
NA,TRBV6-5,TRBJ1-1,NA,CASSYAPQDNTEAFF,TGTGCCAGCAGTTACGCTCCACAGGACAACACTGAAGCTTTCTTT
NA,TRBV19,TRBJ1-5,TRBD1,CASSTGTDWNIIYSNQPQHF,TGTGCCAGTAGTACGGGGACAGATTGGAATATTATTTATAGCAATCAGCCCCAGCATTTT
NA,TRBV7-3,TRBJ2-1,TRBD2,CASSLSGGPYNEQFF,TGTGCCAGCAGCTTGTCGGGAGGGCCCTACAATGAGCAGTTCTTC
NA,TRBV5-1,TRBJ2-3,TRBD2,CASSSSTSGRTTTDTQYF,TGCGCCAGCAGCTCATCAACTAGCGGGAGGACCACCACAGATACGCAGTATTTT
NA,TRBV4-1,TRBJ2-2,NA,CASSVEGNTGELFF,TGCGCCAGCAGCGTCGAGGGCAACACCGGGGAGCTGTTTTTT
NA,TRBV7-9,TRBJ2-7,TRBD1,CASSQMTGTYEQYF,TGTGCCAGCAGCCAGATGACAGGGACCTACGAGCAGTACTTC
NA,TRBV30,TRBJ1-5,NA,CAWSRGGGDQPQHF,TGTGCCTGGAGTAGGGGGGGAGGGGATCAGCCCCAGCATTTT
NA,TRBV28,TRBJ2-1,TRBD2,CASSPLRGLRGGNEQFF,TGTGCCAGCAGCCCCCTCAGGGGCCTGCGGGGGGGGAATGAGCAGTTCTTC
NA,TRBV6-5,TRBJ1-2,TRBD1,CASSSQQGAFYGYTF,TGTGCCAGCAGTTCCCAACAGGGGGCCTTTTATGGCTACACCTTC
NA,TRBV28,TRBJ2-1,TRBD1,CASSALDRDGEFF,TGTGCCAGCAGTGCCCTGGACAGGGACGGGGAGTTCTTC
NA,TRBV10-3,TRBJ2-7,NA,CATTGSYEQYF,TGTGCCACCACAGGGTCCTACGAGCAGTACTTC
NA,TRBV27,TRBJ2-5,TRBD1,CASSHNTGVGGETQYF,TGTGCCAGCAGCCACAACACAGGGGTCGGTGGGGAGACCCAGTACTTC
NA,TRBV5-1,TRBJ2-5,TRBD2,CASSLWEGGQGTQYF,TGCGCCAGCAGCTTGTGGGAGGGCGGTCAAGGGACCCAGTACTTC
NA,TRBV28,TRBJ1-4,NA,CASSLPQGRGSEKLFF,TGTGCCAGCAGTTTACCCCAGGGACGGGGGAGTGAAAAACTGTTTTTT
NA,TRBV13,TRBJ2-3,NA,CASSFGATDTQYF,TGTGCCAGCAGCTTTGGGGCTACAGATACGCAGTATTTT
NA,TRBV7-3,TRBJ1-1,TRBD1,CASSSPTGTGCYSGTEAFF,TGTGCCAGCAGCTCTCCAACCGGGACAGGGTGCTATTCGGGAACTGAAGCTTTCTTT
NA,TRBV10-3,TRBJ1-1,TRBD1,CASYSGTGNTEAFF,TGTGCCAGCTATTCCGGGACAGGGAACACTGAAGCTTTCTTT
NA,TRBV10-3,TRBJ2-3,NA,CATVAQQASTDTQYF,TGTGCCACCGTAGCCCAACAAGCTAGCACAGATACGCAGTATTTT
NA,TRBV19,TRBJ2-5,NA,CASSIDAGWGTQYF,TGTGCCAGTAGTATAGATGCAGGGTGGGGGACCCAGTACTTC
once,TRBV7-9,TRBJ1-2,TRBD1,CASSTPRQGFYGYTF,TGTGCCAGCAGCACGCCACGACAGGGGTTTTATGGCTACACCTTC
NA,TRBV7-9,TRBJ2-2,NA,CASSDSPSGELFF,TGTGCCAGCAGCGACAGTCCCAGCGGGGAGCTGTTTTTT
NA,TRBV19,TRBJ1-1,NA,CASTVEEFDTEAFF,TGTGCCAGTACGGTAGAGGAATTCGACACTGAAGCTTTCTTT
NA,TRBV14,TRBJ2-6,NA,CASSRQFSGANVLTF,TGTGCCAGCAGTCGACAGTTCTCTGGGGCCAACGTCCTGACTTTC
NA,TRBV19,TRBJ1-1,NA,CASSISRVESTEAFF,TGTGCCAGTAGTATTTCCAGGGTTGAGTCCACTGAAGCTTTCTTT
once,TRBV19,TRBJ1-1,NA,CASSIATGGTEAFF,TGTGCCAGTAGTATAGCTACGGGGGGCACTGAAGCTTTCTTT
NA,TRBV29-1,TRBJ2-6,TRBD1,CSVDAGGNGANVLTF,TGCAGCGTTGATGCAGGGGGCAATGGGGCCAACGTCCTGACTTTC
once,TRBV6-6,TRBJ1-1,NA,CASSASQGYTEAFF,TGTGCCAGCAGCGCCAGTCAGGGGTACACTGAAGCTTTCTTT
NA,TRBV30,TRBJ2-7,TRBD1,CAWSVYPPTGGLIEQYF,TGTGCCTGGAGTGTCTACCCTCCCACAGGGGGCTTGATCGAGCAGTACTTC
NA,TRBV5-1,TRBJ2-7,TRBD1,CASSTGTGYEQYF,TGCGCCAGCAGCACCGGGACAGGCTACGAGCAGTACTTC
NA,TRBV5-8,TRBJ1-1,TRBD1,CASSLLTGWAEAFF,TGTGCCAGCAGCTTACTGACAGGGTGGGCTGAAGCTTTCTTT
NA,TRBV2,TRBJ2-3,TRBD2,CASSWGLAGDADTQYF,TGTGCCAGCAGCTGGGGACTAGCGGGAGACGCAGATACGCAGTATTTT
NA,TRBV19,TRBJ1-3,NA,CASSPRSGESSGNTIYF,TGTGCCAGTAGTCCCCGGTCAGGGGAAAGCTCTGGAAACACCATATATTTT
NA,TRBV5-1,TRBJ2-7,NA,CASSLQQGSSYEQYF,TGCGCCAGCAGCTTACAACAGGGTTCCTCCTACGAGCAGTACTTC
NA,TRBV19,TRBJ1-4,TRBD1,CASRGQDNEKLFF,TGTGCCAGTAGAGGACAGGATAATGAAAAACTGTTTTTT
NA,TRBV19,TRBJ2-7,TRBD2,CASSIGETSGSGQYF,TGTGCCAGTAGTATAGGGGAGACTAGCGGGAGCGGGCAGTACTTC
once,TRBV4-1,TRBJ1-4,TRBD1,CASSLRDRTEKLFF,TGCGCCAGCAGCCTCCGGGACAGAACTGAAAAACTGTTTTTT
NA,TRBV6-1,TRBJ2-1,TRBD2,CASSARTSRNHNEQFF,TGTGCCAGCAGTGCAAGGACTAGCAGAAATCACAATGAGCAGTTCTTC
NA,TRBV19,TRBJ2-1,TRBD2,CASSIAPSGVNEQFF,TGTGCCAGTAGTATAGCCCCTAGCGGGGTAAATGAGCAGTTCTTC